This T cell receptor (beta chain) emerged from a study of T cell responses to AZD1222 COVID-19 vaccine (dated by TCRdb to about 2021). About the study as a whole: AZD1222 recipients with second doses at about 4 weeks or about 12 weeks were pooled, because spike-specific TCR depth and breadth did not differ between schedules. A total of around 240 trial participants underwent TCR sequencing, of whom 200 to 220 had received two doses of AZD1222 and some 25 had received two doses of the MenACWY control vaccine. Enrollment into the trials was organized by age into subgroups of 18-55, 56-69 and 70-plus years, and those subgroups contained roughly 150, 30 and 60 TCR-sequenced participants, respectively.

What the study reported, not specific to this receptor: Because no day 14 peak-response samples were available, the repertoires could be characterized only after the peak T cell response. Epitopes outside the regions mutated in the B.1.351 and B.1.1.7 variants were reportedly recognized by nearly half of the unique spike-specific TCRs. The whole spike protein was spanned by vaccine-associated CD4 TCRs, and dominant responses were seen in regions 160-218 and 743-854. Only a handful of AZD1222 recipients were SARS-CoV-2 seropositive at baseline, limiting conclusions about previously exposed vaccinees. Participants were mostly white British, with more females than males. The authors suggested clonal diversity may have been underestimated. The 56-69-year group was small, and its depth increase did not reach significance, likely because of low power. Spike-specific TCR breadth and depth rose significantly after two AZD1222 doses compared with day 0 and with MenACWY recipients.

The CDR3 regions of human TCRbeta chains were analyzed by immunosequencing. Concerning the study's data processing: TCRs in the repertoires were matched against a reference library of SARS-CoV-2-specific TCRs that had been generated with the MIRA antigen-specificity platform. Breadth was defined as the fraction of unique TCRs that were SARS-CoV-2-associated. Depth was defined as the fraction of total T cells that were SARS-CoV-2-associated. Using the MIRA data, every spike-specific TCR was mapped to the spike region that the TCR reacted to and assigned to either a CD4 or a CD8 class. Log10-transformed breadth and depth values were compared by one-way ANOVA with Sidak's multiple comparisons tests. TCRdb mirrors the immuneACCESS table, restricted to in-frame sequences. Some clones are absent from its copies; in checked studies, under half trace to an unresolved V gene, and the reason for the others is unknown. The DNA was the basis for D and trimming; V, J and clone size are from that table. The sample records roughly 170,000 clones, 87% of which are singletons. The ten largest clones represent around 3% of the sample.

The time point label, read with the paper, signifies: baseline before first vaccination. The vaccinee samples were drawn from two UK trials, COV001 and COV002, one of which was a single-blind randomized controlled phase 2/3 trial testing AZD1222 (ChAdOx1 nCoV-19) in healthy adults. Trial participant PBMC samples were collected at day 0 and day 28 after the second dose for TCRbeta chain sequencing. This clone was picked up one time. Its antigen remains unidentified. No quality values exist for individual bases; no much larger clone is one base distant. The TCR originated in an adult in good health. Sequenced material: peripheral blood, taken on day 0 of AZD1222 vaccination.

The CDR3 sequence is CSVRPGQETQYF. DNA sequence: TGCAGCGTCCGACCGGGTCAAGAGACCCAGTACTTC. The V and J segments used are TRBV29-1 and TRBJ2-5; no D gene is confidently identified. The CDR3, cysteine through phenylalanine, is 12 amino acids long. The entry retains the CDR3 DNA only, 36 bases that are in frame from base 1. Trimming at the junction amounts to 6 bases on V and 2 bases on J, and the germline ends lie 10 bases apart. Reading the germline V gene gives CDR1 SQVTM and CDR2 ANQGSEA.